Listed below are T cell receptor beta chains from one sample, sequenced in a study of blood T cell repertoires in COVID-19. Produced via immunoSEQ multiplex PCR; TCRdb's table is partial and in-frame only. The sample records hundreds of thousands of clones, 80% to 90% being singletons. Material for sequencing was peripheral blood. These receptors all come from a man at least 80 years old with acute or convalescent COVID-19. Each CDR3 is given with its conserved first and last residue. Fields, in order: clone size, D gene, V gene, J gene, CDR3 protein, CDR3 DNA. D genes are given only for firm matches. Clone size is shown for a subset of rows, as once, few, many or a class of expanded clone.

clone size: NA; D gene: NA; V gene: TRBV6-6; J gene: TRBJ1-1; CDR3 protein: CASRGEGVRTEAFF; CDR3 DNA: TGTGCCAGCAGGGGAGAGGGGGTTCGCACTGAAGCTTTCTTT
clone size: once; D gene: NA; V gene: TRBV7-2; J gene: TRBJ2-5; CDR3 protein: CASSLGSMRETQYF; CDR3 DNA: TGTGCCAGCAGCTTAGGGTCGATGCGAGAGACCCAGTACTTC
clone size: NA; D gene: TRBD2; V gene: TRBV19; J gene: TRBJ2-2; CDR3 protein: CATNPGGGATGELFF; CDR3 DNA: TGTGCCACCAACCCCGGGGGGGGCGCAACCGGGGAGCTGTTTTTT
clone size: NA; D gene: NA; V gene: TRBV18; J gene: TRBJ2-2; CDR3 protein: CASSPGPGKGNTGELFF; CDR3 DNA: TGTGCCAGCTCACCAGGGCCCGGGAAAGGGAACACCGGGGAGCTGTTTTTT
clone size: once; D gene: TRBD2; V gene: TRBV2; J gene: TRBJ2-3; CDR3 protein: CASSLSGGTDTQYF; CDR3 DNA: TGTGCCAGCAGCCTTAGCGGGGGGACAGATACGCAGTATTTT
clone size: NA; D gene: TRBD2; V gene: TRBV15; J gene: TRBJ2-1; CDR3 protein: CATSRVKREGGEQFF; CDR3 DNA: TGTGCCACCAGCAGAGTTAAGCGGGAGGGCGGGGAGCAGTTCTTC
clone size: NA; D gene: TRBD1; V gene: TRBV29-1; J gene: TRBJ1-3; CDR3 protein: CSAISRDSARDTIYF; CDR3 DNA: TGCAGCGCCATCTCCCGGGACAGCGCCCGGGACACCATATATTTT
clone size: NA; D gene: NA; V gene: TRBV2; J gene: TRBJ1-5; CDR3 protein: CASSKQQLSNQPQHF; CDR3 DNA: TGTGCCAGCAGTAAACAGCAACTTAGCAATCAGCCCCAGCATTTT
clone size: NA; D gene: TRBD2; V gene: TRBV9; J gene: TRBJ2-1; CDR3 protein: CASSVDGRPYNEQFF; CDR3 DNA: TGTGCCAGCAGCGTAGACGGGAGGCCCTACAATGAGCAGTTCTTC
clone size: NA; D gene: NA; V gene: TRBV12-3/TRBV12-4; J gene: TRBJ1-2; CDR3 protein: CASSLGADYGYTF; CDR3 DNA: TGTGCCAGCAGTTTAGGGGCAGACTATGGCTACACCTTC
clone size: NA; D gene: TRBD2; V gene: TRBV3-1/TRBV3-2; J gene: TRBJ2-7; CDR3 protein: CASSSRSTSGSSYEQYF; CDR3 DNA: TGTGCCAGCAGCTCCCGTTCGACTAGCGGGAGCTCCTACGAGCAGTACTTC
clone size: NA; D gene: TRBD1; V gene: TRBV10-3; J gene: TRBJ2-7; CDR3 protein: CAISDALDRGSGSVAYEQYF; CDR3 DNA: TGTGCCATCAGTGACGCTCTGGACAGGGGTAGCGGGTCGGTCGCCTACGAGCAGTACTTC
clone size: NA; D gene: NA; V gene: TRBV5-4; J gene: TRBJ2-5; CDR3 protein: CASSLASVEETQYF; CDR3 DNA: TGTGCCAGCAGCTTGGCGTCGGTAGAAGAGACCCAGTACTTC
clone size: NA; D gene: TRBD1; V gene: TRBV12-3/TRBV12-4; J gene: TRBJ1-2; CDR3 protein: CASSRQGYGYTF; CDR3 DNA: TGTGCCAGCAGCCGACAGGGCTATGGCTACACCTTC
clone size: NA; D gene: NA; V gene: TRBV5-5; J gene: TRBJ2-7; CDR3 protein: CASSLTSTKNGQYF; CDR3 DNA: TGTGCCAGCAGCTTAACCTCGACAAAAAATGGGCAGTACTTC
clone size: NA; D gene: NA; V gene: TRBV2; J gene: TRBJ1-1; CDR3 protein: CASTPDSLYTEAFF; CDR3 DNA: TGTGCCAGCACCCCAGACTCCTTATACACTGAAGCTTTCTTT
clone size: NA; D gene: TRBD1; V gene: TRBV12-5; J gene: TRBJ1-4; CDR3 protein: CASGLGGTENEKLFF; CDR3 DNA: TGTGCTAGTGGTTTGGGGGGGACAGAGAATGAAAAACTGTTTTTT
clone size: few; D gene: TRBD1; V gene: TRBV2; J gene: TRBJ1-4; CDR3 protein: CASSDFGTGAEKLFF; CDR3 DNA: TGTGCCAGCAGTGATTTCGGGACAGGGGCTGAAAAACTGTTTTTT
clone size: NA; D gene: NA; V gene: TRBV6-5; J gene: TRBJ2-7; CDR3 protein: CASSRDRTSSYEQYF; CDR3 DNA: TGTGCCAGCAGCAGGGATAGAACCTCCTCCTACGAGCAGTACTTC
clone size: few; D gene: NA; V gene: TRBV5-1; J gene: TRBJ1-4; CDR3 protein: CASSLRTPGTNEKLFF; CDR3 DNA: TGCGCCAGCAGCTTGCGGACACCAGGAACTAATGAAAAACTGTTTTTT
clone size: NA; D gene: NA; V gene: TRBV6-6; J gene: TRBJ1-5; CDR3 protein: CASSYGRSNQPQHF; CDR3 DNA: TGTGCCAGCAGTTACGGCAGAAGCAATCAGCCCCAGCATTTT
clone size: NA; D gene: TRBD1; V gene: TRBV5-4; J gene: TRBJ1-4; CDR3 protein: CASSGQGATNEKLFF; CDR3 DNA: TGTGCCAGCAGCGGTCAGGGGGCAACTAATGAAAAACTGTTTTTT
clone size: NA; D gene: TRBD2; V gene: TRBV3-1/TRBV3-2; J gene: TRBJ2-5; CDR3 protein: CASSQGGRAIGETQYF; CDR3 DNA: TGTGCCAGCAGCCAAGGCGGGAGGGCCATCGGGGAGACCCAGTACTTC
clone size: NA; D gene: TRBD1; V gene: TRBV2; J gene: TRBJ2-2; CDR3 protein: CASRGGTGGHGELFF; CDR3 DNA: TGTGCCAGCAGGGGCGGGACAGGGGGCCACGGGGAGCTGTTTTTT
clone size: NA; D gene: TRBD1; V gene: TRBV2; J gene: TRBJ2-6; CDR3 protein: CASSEGTGLAGANVLTF; CDR3 DNA: TGTGCCAGCAGTGAGGGGACAGGGCTGGCCGGGGCCAACGTCCTGACTTTC
clone size: NA; D gene: NA; V gene: TRBV27; J gene: TRBJ1-5; CDR3 protein: CASSLRGAIQPQHF; CDR3 DNA: TGTGCCAGCAGTTTACGGGGGGCGATTCAGCCCCAGCATTTT
clone size: NA; D gene: NA; V gene: TRBV7-3; J gene: TRBJ2-1; CDR3 protein: CASSLGGISYNEQFF; CDR3 DNA: TGTGCCAGCAGCCTAGGGGGAATTTCCTACAATGAGCAGTTCTTC
clone size: NA; D gene: TRBD1; V gene: TRBV18; J gene: TRBJ2-3; CDR3 protein: CASSPTMGTESSSTDTQYF; CDR3 DNA: TGTGCCAGCTCACCAACCATGGGGACAGAGAGTTCTAGCACAGATACGCAGTATTTT
clone size: NA; D gene: NA; V gene: TRBV19; J gene: TRBJ1-4; CDR3 protein: CASSMVHSGRNEKLFF; CDR3 DNA: TGTGCCAGTAGTATGGTACACTCGGGTCGTAATGAAAAACTGTTTTTT
clone size: once; D gene: TRBD1; V gene: TRBV7-9; J gene: TRBJ1-2; CDR3 protein: CASSSTGEDGYTF; CDR3 DNA: TGTGCCAGCAGCTCGACAGGGGAAGATGGCTACACCTTC
clone size: NA; D gene: NA; V gene: TRBV5-1; J gene: TRBJ1-1; CDR3 protein: CASSWQGPNTEAFF; CDR3 DNA: TGCGCCAGCAGCTGGCAGGGGCCGAACACTGAAGCTTTCTTT
clone size: few; D gene: NA; V gene: TRBV12-3/TRBV12-4; J gene: TRBJ2-7; CDR3 protein: CASSLARSYEQYF; CDR3 DNA: TGTGCCAGCAGTTTAGCGAGATCCTACGAGCAGTACTTC
clone size: NA; D gene: TRBD2; V gene: TRBV4-2; J gene: TRBJ2-1; CDR3 protein: CASSPTSGRPSYNEQFF; CDR3 DNA: TGTGCCAGCAGTCCTACTAGCGGGAGGCCCTCCTACAATGAGCAGTTCTTC
clone size: once; D gene: TRBD2; V gene: TRBV4-2; J gene: TRBJ2-1; CDR3 protein: CASSQELGTSGVAYNEQFF; CDR3 DNA: TGTGCCAGCAGCCAAGAGCTCGGGACTAGCGGGGTAGCCTACAATGAGCAGTTCTTC
clone size: once; D gene: TRBD2; V gene: TRBV5-1; J gene: TRBJ2-1; CDR3 protein: CASTSGLAGAPSYNEQFF; CDR3 DNA: TGCGCCAGCACCAGTGGACTAGCGGGAGCTCCCTCCTACAATGAGCAGTTCTTC
clone size: NA; D gene: NA; V gene: TRBV7-2; J gene: TRBJ2-2; CDR3 protein: CASSLARATGELFF; CDR3 DNA: TGTGCCAGCAGCTTAGCCAGGGCAACCGGGGAGCTGTTTTTT
clone size: NA; D gene: TRBD1; V gene: TRBV4-3; J gene: TRBJ1-1; CDR3 protein: CASSTNRGTEAFF; CDR3 DNA: TGCGCCAGCAGCACCAACAGGGGGACTGAAGCTTTCTTT
clone size: NA; D gene: NA; V gene: TRBV6-5; J gene: TRBJ2-2; CDR3 protein: CASTEGQSGFGELFF; CDR3 DNA: TGTGCCAGCACGGAGGGCCAATCGGGGTTCGGGGAGCTGTTTTTT
clone size: NA; D gene: NA; V gene: TRBV5-1; J gene: TRBJ1-1; CDR3 protein: CASSLNPEGVNTEAFF; CDR3 DNA: TGCGCCAGCAGCCTGAACCCTGAAGGGGTGAACACTGAAGCTTTCTTT